The rows below give T cell receptor beta chains drawn from one sample of a study of OX40 agonist ivuxolimab in advanced cancers. Assay: immunoSEQ multiplex PCR; the TCRdb copy retains only in-frame clones and omits some. The data hold more than 7,000 clones, with approximately 91% observed a single time. Sample: CD4+ or CD8+ T cells sorted from blood, taken in a trial of the OX40 agonist ivuxolimab. Every receptor here comes from an adult with an advanced solid tumor such as melanoma, head and neck, liver or kidney cancer. The CDR3 runs from the conserved cysteine through the conserved F or W. The D gene is left open where the match is weak. Clone size, where shown, is once, few, many, or a class for clones that have expanded.

D gene,V gene,clone size,CDR3 length,J gene,CDR3 DNA,CDR3 protein
TRBD2,TRBV10-2,-,16,TRBJ2-3,TGCGCCAGCAGTGAAACTAGCGGGGGGCTCGGAGATACGCAGTATTTT,CASSETSGGLGDTQYF
TRBD1,TRBV29-1,-,14,TRBJ2-5,TGCAGCGCCCCAGGGGGATTACCCCAAGAGACCCAGTACTTC,CSAPGGLPQETQYF
-,TRBV19,-,13,TRBJ2-7,TGTGCCAGTAGTATGGCTCAGGCCTACGAGCAGTACTTC,CASSMAQAYEQYF
-,TRBV9,-,15,TRBJ1-2,TGTGCCAGCAGCGCCAGACAGGAGCTTGACTATGGCTACACCTTC,CASSARQELDYGYTF
TRBD2,TRBV4-1,few,16,TRBJ2-1,TGCGCCAGCAGCCAAGCAAGCGGGGGGGCCTACAATGAGCAGTTCTTC,CASSQASGGAYNEQFF
-,TRBV6-6,-,14,TRBJ2-1,TGTGCCAGCAGTTACTCGCGACAATACAATGAGCAGTTCTTC,CASSYSRQYNEQFF
TRBD1,TRBV2,few,14,TRBJ2-7,TGTGCCAGCAGGGACAGGGGGTTCTCCTACGAGCAGTACTTC,CASRDRGFSYEQYF
-,TRBV19,-,15,TRBJ1-2,TGTGCCAGTAGTAGAGACCAACAGAGGAACTATGGCTACACCTTC,CASSRDQQRNYGYTF
TRBD1,TRBV6-1,-,17,TRBJ2-1,TGTGCCAGCAGTGAATGGCTCGGACAGGGGGATTGGAATGAGCAGTTCTTC,CASSEWLGQGDWNEQFF
-,TRBV2,-,14,TRBJ1-1,TGTGCCAGCAGTGAATGGGGGGAGCGGACTGAAGCTTTCTTT,CASSEWGERTEAFF
TRBD1,TRBV6-5,-,13,TRBJ2-7,TGTGCCAGTGGACAGGGCCTACCCTACGAGCAGTACTTC,CASGQGLPYEQYF
TRBD1,TRBV27,-,15,TRBJ1-5,TGTGCCAGCAGTTTAGGAGGACAGGGTATTCTGCCCCAGCATTTT,CASSLGGQGILPQHF
-,TRBV4-1,-,15,TRBJ1-6,TGCGCCAGCAGCCAAGGGGGGTCCTTCACGTCACCCCTCCACTTT,CASSQGGSFTSPLHF
TRBD2,TRBV4-2,-,13,TRBJ2-5,TGTGCCAGCAGCTCGGGGGGGGGAGAGACCCAGTACTTC,CASSSGGGETQYF
-,TRBV7-6,few,12,TRBJ2-7,TGTGCCAGCAGCTTAGCATGGGGCGAGCAGTACTTC,CASSLAWGEQYF
-,TRBV6-5,-,15,TRBJ1-2,TGTGCCAGCACCCTAAGGAAAGACAGGCTCTATGGCTACACCTTC,CASTLRKDRLYGYTF
-,TRBV21-1,-,19,TRBJ2-7,TGTGCCAGCCTAAAAGGCCGGACTAGCAGGATCCCGAGCTCCTACGAGCAGTACTTC,CASLKGRTSRIPSSYEQYF
-,TRBV6-5,-,12,TRBJ1-1,TGTGCCAGCAGTTACAGGGGGTCTCAAGCTTTCTTT,CASSYRGSQAFF
-,TRBV29-1,once,17,TRBJ2-3,TGCAGCGTTGAAGGGGCACAGAAGTTCGGAGGTACAGATACGCAGTATTTT,CSVEGAQKFGGTDTQYF
TRBD2,TRBV6-5,-,15,TRBJ2-5,TGTGCCAGCAGCCCAGGGGTAGCGGGGCCAGAGACCCAGTACTTC,CASSPGVAGPETQYF
-,TRBV7-3,-,13,TRBJ2-1,TGTGCCAGCAGCATCGGACAGAACAATGAGCAGTTCTTC,CASSIGQNNEQFF
TRBD1,TRBV7-6,large,14,TRBJ1-1,TGTGCCAGCAGCTTGACAGGGGAGGGGGCTGAAGCTTTCTTT,CASSLTGEGAEAFF
-,TRBV13,-,16,TRBJ1-1,TGTGCCAGCAGCCCCCCAGAGGGGCTTTGGGCCACTGAAGCTTTCTTT,CASSPPEGLWATEAFF
-,TRBV27,-,14,TRBJ1-5,TGTGCCAGCAGTTTTATCATGGGCAATCAGCCCCAGCATTTT,CASSFIMGNQPQHF
TRBD1,TRBV19,-,16,TRBJ2-7,TGTGCCAGTAGTACCCGGACAGGGGTTTTGAGATACGAGCAGTACTTC,CASSTRTGVLRYEQYF
TRBD2,TRBV7-9,-,14,TRBJ2-5,TGTGCCAGTTCGACTAGCGGGGGTTTGGAGACCCAGTACTTC,CASSTSGGLETQYF
-,TRBV19,-,13,TRBJ2-4,TGTGCCAGCCAACGGGTAGAGATAAACATTCAGTACTTC,CASQRVEINIQYF
TRBD1,TRBV11-2,-,15,TRBJ2-3,TGTGCCAGCAGCTTAAACAGGGGTAGTACAGATACGCAGTATTTT,CASSLNRGSTDTQYF
TRBD1,TRBV5-1,-,15,TRBJ2-7,TGCGCCAGCAGCTTACTCCCACAGGGGAGCCACGAGCAGTACTTC,CASSLLPQGSHEQYF
TRBD2,TRBV29-1,-,15,TRBJ2-1,TGCAGCGAAACGGGGAGCGGGGGTAACTACAATGAGCAGTTCTTC,CSETGSGGNYNEQFF
-,TRBV5-1,-,16,TRBJ1-2,TGCGCCAGCAGCGCCTTCAGGGAGGACGGTCACTATGGCTACACCTTC,CASSAFREDGHYGYTF
-,TRBV4-1,-,15,TRBJ2-7,TGCGCCAGCAGCCAAAGCGGAGCAGGCTCCTACGAGCAGTACTTC,CASSQSGAGSYEQYF
TRBD1,TRBV7-6,-,14,TRBJ2-7,TGTGCCAGCAGCGCGGGACAGGGTCTCTACGAGCAGTACTTC,CASSAGQGLYEQYF
TRBD2,TRBV15,-,17,TRBJ2-3,TGTGCCACCAGCAGTGATCTCTACCGGGGGGGCCGAGATACGCAGTATTTT,CATSSDLYRGGRDTQYF
TRBD2,TRBV9,-,17,TRBJ2-2,TGTGCCAGCAGCGTAGTGCGCGGGGGGGCGAACACCGGGGAGCTGTTTTTT,CASSVVRGGANTGELFF